This is a list of T cell receptor beta chains from one sample in a study of OX40 agonist ivuxolimab in advanced cancers. The table came from immunoSEQ multiplex PCR; TCRdb's copy has only in-frame clones and leaves some out. Of nearly 25,000 clones in the sample, 77% were seen once. Here the sequenced sample was CD4+ or CD8+ T cells sorted from blood, taken in a trial of the OX40 agonist ivuxolimab. All receptors come from an adult with an advanced solid tumor such as melanoma, head and neck, liver or kidney cancer. Both conserved end residues are part of each CDR3. The D gene is left open where the match is weak. The size entry is marked missing in some rows and otherwise reads once, few, many or a size class.

V gene	CDR3 length	clone size	D gene	J gene	CDR3 DNA	CDR3 protein
TRBV30	13	NA	TRBD1	TRBJ2-4	TGTGCCTCGGACAGGGTAGCCAAAAACATTCAGTACTTC	CASDRVAKNIQYF
TRBV19	15	NA	NA	TRBJ2-2	TGTGCCAGTAGTATTATCGCAATTGGCACCGGGGAGCTGTTTTTT	CASSIIAIGTGELFF
TRBV21-1	15	NA	NA	TRBJ2-1	TGTGCCAGCAGCAAAGCTAGATGGGGGGGTGATGAGCAGTTCTTC	CASSKARWGGDEQFF
TRBV28	15	once	TRBD2	TRBJ2-7	TGTGCCAGCAGAGAGGGACTAGCGGAGTCCTACGAGCAGTACTTC	CASREGLAESYEQYF
TRBV5-1	15	NA	TRBD2	TRBJ2-3	TGCGCCAGCAGCTTGACTAGCGGGAGGGCAGATACGCAGTATTTT	CASSLTSGRADTQYF
TRBV5-6	16	NA	TRBD1	TRBJ1-1	TGTGCCAGCAGCACTTGGACAGGGGTGGATTACACTGAAGCTTTCTTT	CASSTWTGVDYTEAFF
TRBV5-4	15	NA	TRBD1	TRBJ1-2	TGTGCCAGCAGCTCACGAGGGACAGGGGGCTATGGCTACACCTTC	CASSSRGTGGYGYTF
TRBV11-2	13	NA	NA	TRBJ2-1	TGTGCCAGCAGCTTAGCCGGGGGGCTTTGGCAGTTCTTC	CASSLAGGLWQFF
TRBV5-4	14	hyperexpanded	TRBD2	TRBJ2-3	TGTGCCAGCCGGGGGGACGGGGATTTGGATACGCAGTATTTT	CASRGDGDLDTQYF
TRBV28	15	NA	NA	TRBJ1-3	TGTGCCAGCAGTTCTGCAGGGTTTACTGGAAACACCATATATTTT	CASSSAGFTGNTIYF
TRBV5-1	14	NA	NA	TRBJ2-2	TGCGCCAGCAGCTTGGGGCGAAACACCGGGGAGCTGTTTTTT	CASSLGRNTGELFF
TRBV4-3	15	NA	TRBD2	TRBJ2-7	TGCGCCAGCAGCCAAGAGGCGGGAGACCGATACGAGCAGTACTTC	CASSQEAGDRYEQYF
TRBV7-9	16	NA	NA	TRBJ2-7	TGTGCCAGCAGCTCCTACCTTGTTGGGGGAAAGTACGAGCAGTACTTC	CASSSYLVGGKYEQYF
TRBV9	15	NA	NA	TRBJ2-3	TGTGCCAGCAGCGTAGGGGACGGACCTCCCGATACGCAGTATTTT	CASSVGDGPPDTQYF
TRBV5-1	15	few	TRBD1	TRBJ1-1	TGCGCCAGCAGCCTGGGACAGGGGATGAACACTGAAGCTTTCTTT	CASSLGQGMNTEAFF
TRBV19	17	NA	TRBD2	TRBJ2-3	TGTGCCAGTAGTGCCATGGGCCAGCGGGGGGGCTCAGATACGCAGTATTTT	CASSAMGQRGGSDTQYF
TRBV28	15	NA	NA	TRBJ2-2	TGTGCCAGCAGTTCTCATCAGGGAAAGGCCGGGGAGCTGTTTTTT	CASSSHQGKAGELFF
TRBV7-3	14	NA	NA	TRBJ2-5	TGTGCCAGCAGCTTATCCCTAGTGGCAGAGACCCAGTACTTC	CASSLSLVAETQYF
TRBV7-9	15	NA	NA	TRBJ2-1	TGTGCCAGCAGCCCACGGTTGGGGGAAGGGAATGAGCAGTTCTTC	CASSPRLGEGNEQFF
TRBV6-6	13	NA	NA	TRBJ2-6	TGTGCCAGCAGGACCTCTGGGGCCAACGTCCTGACTTTC	CASRTSGANVLTF
TRBV14	17	few	NA	TRBJ1-2	TGTGCCAGCAGCCCCATAAAAAGATTTTCAGGGACCTATGGCTACACCTTC	CASSPIKRFSGTYGYTF
TRBV28	15	few	NA	TRBJ1-5	TGTGCCAGCAGTTTATACCCTGAAGCCAACCAGCCCCAGCATTTT	CASSLYPEANQPQHF
TRBV7-9	15	NA	NA	TRBJ2-7	TGTGCCAGCAGCTTAGACGGCTCGGCGAGCTACGAGCAGTACTTC	CASSLDGSASYEQYF